Below are 9 T cell receptor beta chains sequenced from a single sample in a study of CD8 T cells in ankylosing spondylitis. TCRdb called the 5' RACE reads again in MiXCR, with one record for every CDR3 protein. The top ten clones hold around 15% of a sample with approximately 140,000 distinct CDR3 sequences, around 43% of them seen once. Sequenced material: synovial fluid, either unsorted or a sorted T cell fraction (not recorded which). Source of these receptors: a male donor with ankylosing spondylitis.

This chain links TRBV19 with TRBJ1-3; D possibly corresponds to TRBD1 (6 bases). Trimming took 5 bases from V and 0 from J, leaving 17 bases between them. This CDR3 is 17 amino acids long. Per germline, CDR1 LNHDA and CDR2 SQIVND (reference sequence). The DNA for the CDR3 is TGTGCCAGTAGTTCCGGACAGCGCGGATTCTCTGGAAACACCATATATTTT. Translated, it gives CASSSGQRGFSGNTIYF.

This clonotype was picked up a small number of times. The chain uses TRBV12-5 and TRBJ1-4, with D possibly matching TRBD1 (6 bases). This CDR3 region has 16 residues. Germline CDR1 is LGHNT and CDR2 is FRNRAP. V was trimmed by 2 bases and J by 8 bases, leaving 18 bases between them. The CDR3 DNA reads TGTGCTAGTGGTTTGCTACAGGGATCCCTTAGGGAAAAACTGTTTTTT. It encodes CASGLLQGSLREKLFF.

This chain uses TRBV4-1 with TRBJ2-1, with TRBD2 matching over 8 bases. Per germline, CDR1 MGHRA and CDR2 YSYEKL. V was clipped by 3 bases and J by 0 bases; unmatched bases: 1. The CDR3 length is 15 residues. CDR3 protein: CASSQSGGSYNEQFF. CDR3 bases: TGCGCCAGCAGCCAGAGCGGGGGCTCCTACAATGAGCAGTTCTTC.

Turning to this clonotype: With a much larger clone just one base away, this may be a read error. This chain joins TRBV20-1 and TRBJ2-7; the match to TRBD2 covers 10 bases. The CDR3 is 16 residues long. Germline CDR1 reads DFQATT; CDR2 reads SNEGSKA (reference sequence). The junction had 10 bases not matched to a gene; V was cut back by 1 base and J by 4 bases. CDR3 sequence (DNA): TGCAGTGCTAGAGGGCACCTAGCGGGAGCGAGATACGAGCAGTACTTC. Protein product: CSARGHLAGARYEQYF.

The table lists this clonotype with a few counts. The chain has TRBV5-1 and TRBJ1-3; no firm D call. Looked up from germline, CDR1 is SGHRS and CDR2 is YFSETQ. The CDR3 totals 16 residues. V lost 0 bases, J lost 0 bases, and 10 bases lay in between. This CDR3 reads CASSLGKLSSGNTIYF. The CDR3 nucleotides are TGCGCCAGCAGCTTGGGCAAACTTTCCTCTGGAAACACCATATATTTT.

The chain joins TRBV3-1 to TRBJ1-2, with 9 positions matching TRBD1. CDR1 is LGHDT and CDR2 is YNNKEL in the germline V gene (reference sequence). V gave up 3 bases and J gave up 4 bases; unmatched junction bases: 9. CDR3 length: 16 residues. In DNA form, the CDR3 reads TGTGCCAGCAGCCACCGGGGGGACAGGGTTATCTATGGCTACACCTTC. Translating gives CASSHRGDRVIYGYTF.

This clonotype was recorded many times. The CDR3 nucleotides read TGTGCCAGCAGCTTTTTTGGAGTGGCAGTCCTCGCCGGGGAGCTGTTTTTT. Amino acid sequence: CASSFFGVAVLAGELFF. The V and J genes are TRBV7-8 and TRBJ2-2; D gene uncertain. Germline V CDR1 and CDR2: SGHVS, FQNEAQ. This CDR3 is 17 amino acids long. The V end was cut by 3 bases, the J end by 6 bases, with 20 bases between.

This clonotype has just a few counts. The CDR3 loop reads CASSLTPGPDRLNYGYTF. For the CDR3, the DNA is TGTGCCAGCAGCTTAACCCCAGGGCCGGACAGGCTTAACTATGGCTACACCTTC. The rearrangement uses TRBV7-3 and TRBJ1-2, with 7 bases fitting TRBD1. V gave up 0 bases and J gave up 1 base; unmatched junction bases: 11. The CDR3 extends over 18 amino acids. Germline values: CDR1 SGHTA, CDR2 FQGTGA.

The chain uses TRBV5-1 and TRBJ2-3; D perhaps matches TRBD2 (6 bases). Trimming left V 5 bases short and J 2 bases short, with 15 bases between. CDR3 length: 15 residues. The germline V gene encodes CDR1 SGHRS and CDR2 YFSETQ. The CDR3, as DNA: TGCGCCAGCAGGCCGGGGGTCGTAAACACAGATACGCAGTATTTT. Residues: CASRPGVVNTDTQYF.